This TCR beta chain was identified in a study of blood T cell repertoires in COVID-19. Overall study context: From the United States, Italy and Spain came samples of acute and convalescent COVID-19. Sources were T cells, B-cell-depleted T cells, or PBMCs; the material itself was cDNA or gDNA.

Germline loops: CDR1 MNHEY, CDR2 SVGEGT. This CDR3 is built from 19 residues. With V trimmed by 6 bases and J by 1 base, 14 bases remained unmatched. In the original processing: By means of reference gene primer amplification, nucleated cell counts were estimated. Repertoires were generated with immunoSEQ multiplex PCR, while TCRdb's copy carries only in-frame clones and drops some. That table furnishes V, J and clone size, whereas the DNA furnished D and trimming. Of roughly 93,000 clones listed, over 70% are singletons. The rearrangement joins TRBV6-2 or TRBV6-3 to TRBJ2-6; TRBD1 matches at 8 bases. The origin of this receptor is a human donor in a cohort sampled during active COVID-19. Sequenced sample: peripheral blood. CDR3: CASSPPRTGIRSGANVLTF. The CDR3 DNA is TGTGCCAGCAGCCCTCCCCGGACAGGGATTCGTTCTGGGGCCAACGTCCTGACTTTC.